These 21 T cell receptor beta chains were all obtained from the same sample, sequenced in a study of blood T cell repertoires in COVID-19. Assay used: immunoSEQ multiplex PCR; TCRdb lists only in-frame clones, some missing. The sample gives roughly 100,000 clones, 81% of which show up once; around two fifths is in the top ten. The sample comprised peripheral blood. These receptor sequences come from a man aged 80 or over with acute or convalescent COVID-19.

For the CDR3, the DNA is TGTGCCAGCAGCGTAGGCAGGACTAGCGGGAGCACAGATACGCAGTATTTT. It specifies CASSVGRTSGSTDTQYF. This rearrangement joins TRBV9 to TRBJ2-3; 11 bases are a match to TRBD2. V shed 0 bases and J 0 bases; nucleotides not matched to a gene: 3. The CDR3 has 17 residues. Germline lookup yields CDR1 SGDLS and CDR2 YYNGEE.

V and J are TRBV6-5 and TRBJ2-1; D remains unclear. From germline, CDR1 is MNHEY and CDR2 SVGAGI. The V and J ends lost 2 bases and 3 bases respectively, with 5 bases between them. The CDR3 runs to 13 residues. CDR3 residues: CASSYDNYNEQFF. The CDR3 nucleotides read TGTGCCAGCAGTTACGACAACTACAATGAGCAGTTCTTC.

The rearrangement joins TRBV7-9 to TRBJ2-7; TRBD1 matches at 9 bases. The CDR3 runs to 14 residues. J was trimmed by 2 bases and V by 4 bases; bases with no gene match: 3. Per germline, CDR1 SEHNR and CDR2 FQNEAQ (reference sequence). CDR3 sequence: CASSYRDRAYEQYF. The CDR3, as DNA: TGTGCCAGCAGCTACCGGGACAGGGCCTACGAGCAGTACTTC. Full variable domain (outside the CDR3, taken from reference TRBV7-9 and TRBJ2-7): DTGVSQNPRHKITKRGQNVTFRCDPISEHNRLYWYRQTLGQGPEFLTYFQNEAQLEKSRLLSDRFSAERPKGSFSTLEIQRTEQGDSAMYLCASSYRDRAYEQYFGPGTRLTVT.

V usage is TRBV28 and J usage is TRBJ1-5; 10 positions agree with TRBD1. The CDR3 loop spans 18 amino acids. V gave up 4 bases and J gave up 8 bases; unmatched junction bases: 17. CDR1 and CDR2 (germline): MDHEN, SYDVKM. The CDR3 DNA is TGTGCCAGCAGTTCCCCGGGACAGGGGATTGGGGGCATCAAGCCCCAGCATTTT. This encodes CASSSPGQGIGGIKPQHF.

The chain has TRBV19 and TRBJ1-4, with 8 positions matching TRBD1. CDR1 is LNHDA, CDR2 SQIVND, per germline (reference sequence). The CDR3 loop spans 15 amino acids. With V trimmed by 7 bases and J by 4 bases, 8 bases remained unmatched. CDR3 residues: CASMLGQGYNEKLFF. In nucleotides, the CDR3 is TGTGCCAGTATGCTTGGACAGGGCTATAATGAAAAACTGTTTTTT.

The J gene is TRBJ2-1, the V gene TRBV28, with D unclear. This CDR3 spans 11 amino acids. V dropped 7 bases and J dropped 7 bases, with 8 bases sitting between them. Germline CDR1 MDHEN, CDR2 SYDVKM. The CDR3 bases are TGTGCCAGCACCTTCAGAAATGAGCAGTTCTTC. Protein product: CASTFRNEQFF.

With respect to this clone: At the DNA level, this CDR3 is encoded by other sequences in the same sample as well. The chain uses TRBV18 and TRBJ2-2; possible D gene TRBD1, 6 bases. Germline-derived CDR1 and CDR2 are KGHSH and LQKENI. V lost 0 bases, J lost 0 bases, and 8 bases lay in between. This CDR3 is built from 16 residues. CDR3 in DNA: TGTGCCAGCTCACCACCGGGACATACGAACACCGGGGAGCTGTTTTTT. Translation: CASSPPGHTNTGELFF.

This clone appeared once. The chain carries TRBV18 and TRBJ2-2; possibly TRBD2 for D (5 bases). Deletions cut 3 bases from V and 14 bases from J, with 10 bases between. In germline, CDR1 is KGHSH, CDR2 LQKENI. The CDR3 consists of 11 residues. The DNA for the CDR3 is TGTGCCAGCTCACCTGAGGGTAGTCTGTTTTTT. Translation gives CASSPEGSLFF.

V gene TRBV6-5 combines with J gene TRBJ2-1; TRBD1 agrees at 7 bases. Per the germline V gene, CDR1 is MNHEY and CDR2 is SVGAGI. The CDR3 consists of 14 residues. With V trimmed by 4 bases and J by 6 bases, 6 bases remained unmatched. Here the CDR3 reads CASSSGTAANEQFF. The CDR3 coding sequence is TGTGCCAGCAGTTCCGGGACAGCTGCCAATGAGCAGTTCTTC.

The chain is built from TRBV30 and TRBJ2-5; 8 nucleotides agree with TRBD2. The CDR3 spans 15 residues. Germline V gene data show CDR1 as GTSNPN and CDR2 as SVGIG (reference sequence). The ends lost 4 bases at V and 2 bases at J; junction bases unmatched: 9. Here the CDR3 DNA reads TGTGCCTGGAATACGGGAGGGGGTTCTCAAGAGACCCAGTACTTC. It specifies CAWNTGGGSQETQYF.

The chain joins TRBV27 to TRBJ1-5; a weak D match, TRBD1 (5 bases). The CDR3 is 15 residues long. CDR1 and CDR2 from the germline V gene are MNHEY and SMNVEV (reference sequence). The V and J ends lost 2 bases and 5 bases respectively, with 13 bases between them. The CDR3 loop is CASSLLGGTDQPQHF. The CDR3 bases are TGTGCCAGCAGTTTACTGGGGGGGACCGATCAGCCCCAGCATTTT.

Written as DNA, the CDR3 is TGTGCCAGCAGCTTAACAAACTATGGCTACACCTTC. This sequence encodes CASSLTNYGYTF. V usage is TRBV11-2 and J usage is TRBJ1-2; D gene ambiguous. Germline V gives CDR1 SGHAT, CDR2 FQNNGV. V was trimmed by 2 bases and J by 2 bases, leaving 3 bases between them. The CDR3 loop spans 12 amino acids.

The rearrangement uses TRBV29-1 and TRBJ2-2, with a tentative D call TRBD1 (6 bases). Looked up from germline, CDR1 is SQVTM and CDR2 is ANQGSEA. CDR3 size: 13 residues. The V end was cut by 5 bases, the J end by 4 bases, with 11 bases between. For the CDR3, the DNA is TGCAGCGTTAACAGGGTCCTCACCGGGGAGCTGTTTTTT. As protein: CSVNRVLTGELFF.

The chain joins TRBV6-5 to TRBJ1-2; 10 bases are shared with TRBD1. This CDR3 has 13 residues. The J segment lost 8 bases and the V segment lost 6 bases, leaving 6 bases of the junction unmatched. Germline V gene data show CDR1 as MNHEY and CDR2 as SVGAGI. Here the CDR3 DNA reads TGTGCCAGCAGAGCAGACAGGGGGCAAGGCTACACCTTC. It codes for CASRADRGQGYTF.

For this clone: Different DNA sequences within this sample yield the same CDR3. This chain connects TRBV18 to TRBJ1-1; possible D gene TRBD1, 5 bases. Germline CDR1 KGHSH, CDR2 LQKENI. Trimming shortened V by 3 bases and J by 1 base, and 9 bases separated the two germline ends. This CDR3 is built from 14 residues. The CDR3 coding sequence is TGTGCCAGCTCACCGAGGCAGGGGAACACTGAAGCTTTCTTT. This sequence encodes CASSPRQGNTEAFF.

The chain carries TRBV5-6 and TRBJ1-1, with 8 nucleotides matching TRBD1. Germline V gives CDR1 SGHDT, CDR2 YYEEEE. V shed 0 bases and J 0 bases; nucleotides not matched to a gene: 4. The CDR3 runs to 16 residues. In nucleotides, the CDR3 is TGTGCCAGCAGCTTGGCGGGACAGGAGATGAACACTGAAGCTTTCTTT. Protein: CASSLAGQEMNTEAFF.

The genes are TRBV7-2 and TRBJ2-7; D is possibly TRBD1 (6 bases). The CDR3 is 15 amino acids. Germline loops: CDR1 SGHTA, CDR2 FQGNSA. Trimming removed 1 base at V and 2 bases at J, with 12 bases between. CDR3 sequence reads: CASSLGTASTYEQYF. The CDR3 DNA reads as TGTGCCAGCAGCTTAGGGACAGCCTCCACCTACGAGCAGTACTTC.

This clone turned up a few times. V gene TRBV6-5 combines with J gene TRBJ2-1; D may be TRBD1 (6 bases). The CDR3 extends over 15 amino acids. Trimming removed 2 bases at V and 2 bases at J, with 10 bases between. The germline V gene encodes CDR1 MNHEY and CDR2 SVGAGI. The CDR3 region has the DNA TGTGCCAGCAGTTACACCAGGGGAACCTACAATGAGCAGTTCTTC. Protein product: CASSYTRGTYNEQFF.

The genes are TRBV19 and TRBJ2-3; D uncertain. The CDR3 has 12 amino acids. Trimming shortened V by 1 base and J by 3 bases, and 2 bases separated the two germline ends. CDR1 and CDR2 from the germline V gene are LNHDA and SQIVND (reference sequence). The CDR3 DNA follows: TGTGCCAGTAGTATAGCTACAGATACGCAGTATTTT. Its protein is CASSIATDTQYF.

This chain uses TRBV15 with TRBJ1-5; 7 nucleotides line up with TRBD1. Germline V gene sequence: CDR1 LNHNV, CDR2 YYDKDF (reference sequence). This CDR3 is built from 18 residues. The J segment lost 7 bases and the V segment lost 3 bases, leaving 18 bases of the junction unmatched. The CDR3 spells CATSSGGGRGLSGQPQHF. CDR3 DNA: TGTGCCACCAGCAGTGGGGGCGGGAGGGGGCTATCGGGGCAGCCCCAGCATTTT.

The gene calls are TRBV28 and TRBJ1-1; the D gene is possibly TRBD1 (5 bases). The CDR3 is 13 residues long. V was clipped by 6 bases and J by 5 bases, with 13 bases between them. Looked up from germline, CDR1 is MDHEN and CDR2 is SYDVKM. The CDR3 is CASRRSGGTEAFF. CDR3 coding DNA: TGTGCCAGCAGACGTAGCGGGGGGACTGAAGCTTTCTTT.